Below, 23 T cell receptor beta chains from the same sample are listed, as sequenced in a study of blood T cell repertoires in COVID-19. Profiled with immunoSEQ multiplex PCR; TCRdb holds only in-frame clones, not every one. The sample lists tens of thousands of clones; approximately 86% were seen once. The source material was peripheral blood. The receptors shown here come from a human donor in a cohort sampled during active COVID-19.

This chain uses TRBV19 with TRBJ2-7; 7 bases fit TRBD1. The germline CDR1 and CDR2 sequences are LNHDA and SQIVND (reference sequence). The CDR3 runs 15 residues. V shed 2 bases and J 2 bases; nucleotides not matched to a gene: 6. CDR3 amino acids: CASSISGTVTYEQYF. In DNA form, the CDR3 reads TGTGCCAGTAGTATATCCGGGACAGTGACCTACGAGCAGTACTTC.

CDR3: CASSPGGEVNYGYTF. CDR3 DNA sequence: TGCGCCAGCAGCCCGGGGGGAGAGGTTAACTATGGCTACACCTTC. The V call is TRBV5-1, the J call TRBJ1-2; D is perhaps TRBD1 (5 bases). V lost 4 bases, J lost 1 base, and 14 bases lay in between. Per the germline V gene, CDR1 is SGHRS and CDR2 is YFSETQ. The CDR3 covers 15 residues.

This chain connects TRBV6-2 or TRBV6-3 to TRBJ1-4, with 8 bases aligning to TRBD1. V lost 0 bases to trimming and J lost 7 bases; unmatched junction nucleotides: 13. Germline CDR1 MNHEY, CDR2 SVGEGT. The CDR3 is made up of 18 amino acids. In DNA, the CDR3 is TGTGCCAGCAGTTACTCTCGCAGGGGGCAAGGTCTACGTGAAAAACTGTTTTTT. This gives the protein CASSYSRRGQGLREKLFF.

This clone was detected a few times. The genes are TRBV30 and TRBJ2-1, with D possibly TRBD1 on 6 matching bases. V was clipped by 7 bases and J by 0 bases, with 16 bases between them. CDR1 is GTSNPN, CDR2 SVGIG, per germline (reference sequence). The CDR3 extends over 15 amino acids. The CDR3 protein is CASLKGVHSYNEQFF. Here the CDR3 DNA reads TGTGCCTCGTTAAAGGGGGTACACTCCTACAATGAGCAGTTCTTC.

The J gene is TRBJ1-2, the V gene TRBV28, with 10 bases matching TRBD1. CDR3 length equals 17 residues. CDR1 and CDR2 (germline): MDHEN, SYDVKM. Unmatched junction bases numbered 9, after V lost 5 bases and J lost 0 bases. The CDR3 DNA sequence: TGTGCCAGCAGTGCCCCCGGGACAGGGGACGCTAACTATGGCTACACCTTC. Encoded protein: CASSAPGTGDANYGYTF.

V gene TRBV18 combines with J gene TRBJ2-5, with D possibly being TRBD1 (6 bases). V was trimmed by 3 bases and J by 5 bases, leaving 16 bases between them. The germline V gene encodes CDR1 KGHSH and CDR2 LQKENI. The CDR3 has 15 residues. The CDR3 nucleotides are TGTGCCAGCTCACCCCTTGGGGGCAGGATGGAGACCCAGTACTTC. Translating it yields CASSPLGGRMETQYF.

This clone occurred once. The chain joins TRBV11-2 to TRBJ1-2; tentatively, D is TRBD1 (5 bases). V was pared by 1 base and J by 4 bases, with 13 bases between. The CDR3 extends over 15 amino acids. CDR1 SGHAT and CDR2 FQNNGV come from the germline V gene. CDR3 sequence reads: CASSLVGGVGYGYTF. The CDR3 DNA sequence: TGTGCCAGCAGCTTAGTCGGGGGTGTTGGCTATGGCTACACCTTC.

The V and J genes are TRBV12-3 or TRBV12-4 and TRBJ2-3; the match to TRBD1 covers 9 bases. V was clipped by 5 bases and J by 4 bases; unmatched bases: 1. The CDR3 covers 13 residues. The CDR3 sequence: CASSGTGSDTQYF. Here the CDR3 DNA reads TGTGCCAGCAGTGGGACAGGGTCAGATACGCAGTATTTT.

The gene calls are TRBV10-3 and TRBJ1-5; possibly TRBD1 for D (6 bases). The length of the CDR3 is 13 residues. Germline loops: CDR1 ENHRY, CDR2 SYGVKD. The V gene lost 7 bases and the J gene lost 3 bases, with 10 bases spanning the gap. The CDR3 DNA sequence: TGTGCCATCACGACAGGACCCAATCAGCCCCAGCATTTT. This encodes CAITTGPNQPQHF.

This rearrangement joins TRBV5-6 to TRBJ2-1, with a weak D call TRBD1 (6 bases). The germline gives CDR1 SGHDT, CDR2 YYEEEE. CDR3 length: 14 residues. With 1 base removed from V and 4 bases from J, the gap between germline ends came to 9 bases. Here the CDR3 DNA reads TGTGCCAGCAGCTTGCAGGGGCAGTACAATGAGCAGTTCTTC. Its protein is CASSLQGQYNEQFF.

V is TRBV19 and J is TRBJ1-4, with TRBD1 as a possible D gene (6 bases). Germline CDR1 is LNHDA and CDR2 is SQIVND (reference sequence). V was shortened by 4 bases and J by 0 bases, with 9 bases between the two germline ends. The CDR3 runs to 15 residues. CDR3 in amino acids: CASSTGAATNEKLFF. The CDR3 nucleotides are TGTGCCAGTAGTACAGGGGCTGCAACTAATGAAAAACTGTTTTTT.

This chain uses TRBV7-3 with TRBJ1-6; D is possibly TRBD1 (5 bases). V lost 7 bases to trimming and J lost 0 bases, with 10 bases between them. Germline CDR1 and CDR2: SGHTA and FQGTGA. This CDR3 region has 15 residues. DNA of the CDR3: TGTGCCAGCAAACAGGATAGCTCCTATAATTCACCCCTCCACTTT. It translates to CASKQDSSYNSPLHF.

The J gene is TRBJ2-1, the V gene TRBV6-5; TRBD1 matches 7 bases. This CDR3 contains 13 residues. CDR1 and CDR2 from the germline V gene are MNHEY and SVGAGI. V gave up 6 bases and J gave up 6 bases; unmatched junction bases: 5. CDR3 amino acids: CASSRGQINEQFF. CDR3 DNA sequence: TGTGCCAGCAGCCGGGGACAGATCAATGAGCAGTTCTTC.

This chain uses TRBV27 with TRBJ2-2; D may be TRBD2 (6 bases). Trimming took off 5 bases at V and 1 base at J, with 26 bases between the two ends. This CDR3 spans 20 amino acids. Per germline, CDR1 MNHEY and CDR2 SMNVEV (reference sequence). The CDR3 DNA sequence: TGTGCCAGCAGTCCAGGTGGTTTCTTGGCGGGAAGGAAGAACACCGGGGAGCTGTTTTTT. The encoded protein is CASSPGGFLAGRKNTGELFF.

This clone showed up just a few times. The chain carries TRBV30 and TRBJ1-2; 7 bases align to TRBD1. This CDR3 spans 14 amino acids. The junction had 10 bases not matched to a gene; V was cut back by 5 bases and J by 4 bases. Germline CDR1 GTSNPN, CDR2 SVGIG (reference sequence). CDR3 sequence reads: CAWLGKGAVYGYTF. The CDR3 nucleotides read TGTGCCTGGCTAGGGAAGGGGGCCGTCTATGGCTACACCTTC.

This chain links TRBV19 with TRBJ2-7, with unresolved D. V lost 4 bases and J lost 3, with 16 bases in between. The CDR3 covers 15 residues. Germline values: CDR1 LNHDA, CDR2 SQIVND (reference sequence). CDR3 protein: CASSKSARLDYEQYF. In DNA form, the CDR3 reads TGTGCCAGTAGTAAAAGCGCGCGGCTTGACTACGAGCAGTACTTC.

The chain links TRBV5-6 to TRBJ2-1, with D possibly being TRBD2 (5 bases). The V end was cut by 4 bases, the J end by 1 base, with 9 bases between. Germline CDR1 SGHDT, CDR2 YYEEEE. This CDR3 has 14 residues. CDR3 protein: CASSLRRSYNEQFF. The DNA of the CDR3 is TGTGCCAGCAGCCTTAGGAGGTCCTACAATGAGCAGTTCTTC.

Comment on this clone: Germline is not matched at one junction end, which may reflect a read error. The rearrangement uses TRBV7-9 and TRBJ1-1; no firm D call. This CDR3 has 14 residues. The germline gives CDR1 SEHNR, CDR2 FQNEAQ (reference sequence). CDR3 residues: CASSLDSLKTEAFF. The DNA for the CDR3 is TGTGCCAGCAGCTTAGACTCTTTGAAGACTGAAGCTTTCTTT.

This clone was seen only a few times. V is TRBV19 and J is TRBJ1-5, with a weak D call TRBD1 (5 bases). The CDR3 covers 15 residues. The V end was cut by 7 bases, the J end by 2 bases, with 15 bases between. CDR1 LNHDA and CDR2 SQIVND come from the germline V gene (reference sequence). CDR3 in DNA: TGTGCCAGTACCCTAGACGGGGGAGGCAATCAGCCCCAGCATTTT. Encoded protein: CASTLDGGGNQPQHF.

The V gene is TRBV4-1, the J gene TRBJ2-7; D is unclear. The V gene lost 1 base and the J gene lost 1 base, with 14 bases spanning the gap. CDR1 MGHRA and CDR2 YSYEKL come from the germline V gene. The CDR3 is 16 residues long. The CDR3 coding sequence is TGCGCCAGCAGCCAAGGAATTGGAGACGTGTCCTACGAGCAGTACTTC. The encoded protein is CASSQGIGDVSYEQYF.

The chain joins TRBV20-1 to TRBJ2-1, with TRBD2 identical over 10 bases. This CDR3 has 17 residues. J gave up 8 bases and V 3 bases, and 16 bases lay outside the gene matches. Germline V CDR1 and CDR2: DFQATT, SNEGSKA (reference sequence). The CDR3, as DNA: TGCAGTGCTAGTCAAGGGGGACTAGCGAAGGACAATGATGAGCAGTTCTTC. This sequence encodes CSASQGGLAKDNDEQFF.

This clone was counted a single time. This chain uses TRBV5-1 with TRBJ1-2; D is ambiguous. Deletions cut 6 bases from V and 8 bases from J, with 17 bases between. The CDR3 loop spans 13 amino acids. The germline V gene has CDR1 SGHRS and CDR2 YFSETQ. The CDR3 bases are TGCGCCAGCACCAATGAGGAGCGGTGGGGCTACACCTTC. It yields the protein CASTNEERWGYTF.

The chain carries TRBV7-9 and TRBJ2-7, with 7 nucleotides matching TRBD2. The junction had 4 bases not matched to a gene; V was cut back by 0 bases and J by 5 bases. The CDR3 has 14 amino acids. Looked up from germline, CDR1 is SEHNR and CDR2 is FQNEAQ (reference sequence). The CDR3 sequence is CASSLAGGSDEQYF. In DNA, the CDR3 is TGTGCCAGCAGCTTAGCGGGGGGGAGCGACGAGCAGTACTTC.